Below, one T cell receptor beta chain is given with its context. Its antigen is currently unknown. The CDR3 covers 15 residues. Trimming shortened V by 4 bases and J by 3 bases, and 16 bases separated the two germline ends. Germline lookup yields CDR1 SEHNR and CDR2 FQNEAQ (reference sequence). This sample is part of a study of shared clonotypes between healthy human individuals. Findings and limits, study-wide: Relative to memory subsets, naive subsets generally showed larger estimated richness.

CD8 cells regarded as naive lacked CD45RO, were positively chosen for CCR7, and omitted terminally differentiated effector memory CD45RA+ cells. Each PCR replicate from the sorted subsets contained around 0.2 ug DNA, which is 25,000 to 30,000 T cell genomes. Using immunoSEQ multiplex PCR, the repertoire was profiled, and TCRdb retains in-frame clones only, with some absent. The profile covers around 2,000,000 clones, with approximately 94% appearing a single time and 0.9% to 1.3% taken by the ten largest. Sequenced material: naive CD8+ T cells sorted from blood. This receptor was obtained from a man between 18 and 35 years old in good health. The chain has TRBV7-9 and TRBJ2-7, with a weak D call TRBD1 (6 bases). The CDR3 here is CASSSPRAGVYEQYF. In DNA, the CDR3 is TGTGCCAGCAGCTCCCCTCGGGCAGGGGTCTACGAGCAGTACTTC.